This T cell receptor (beta chain) was retrieved from a study of beta chain features in type 1 diabetes. Study outcomes and limitations: Researchers report that Type 1 diabetes patients had moderately but significantly shorter TCRB CDR3s across all four CD4+ subsets. At VDJ recombination sites, type 1 diabetes patients had fewer insertions and more deleted nucleotides. Reads derived from cDNA could over-represent cells showing high TCR expression.

A CD45RO/CCR7/CD25/CD127/CD95/CD27 panel sorted naive, central memory, regulatory and stem cell-like memory CD4+ cells. Populations isolated by sorting all had purity greater than 95%. The CDR3 totals 15 residues. CDR1 is SGHDN and CDR2 is FVKESK in the germline V gene. V lost 1 base and J 7 bases, leaving 14 bases between the germline ends. Points on this clone: Its cognate antigen is unknown.

Sequencing targeted expressed TCRB transcripts, as all isolated RNA had been reverse transcribed. Repertoires were generated with immunoSEQ multiplex PCR, while TCRdb's copy carries only in-frame clones and drops some. The sample yields 350,000 to 450,000 clones, around 12% seen once. Source material: naive CD4+ T cells from blood. The clonotype was recovered from a woman aged 18-29 years with type 1 diabetes. V and J are TRBV14 and TRBJ2-1; D uncertain. The CDR3: CASSQVLSRLNEQFF. In DNA, the CDR3 is TGTGCCAGCAGCCAAGTCTTATCGAGGTTGAATGAGCAGTTCTTC.